Below, 2 T cell receptor beta chains from the same sample are listed, as sequenced in a study of blood T cell repertoires in COVID-19. Sequenced by immunoSEQ multiplex PCR; TCRdb stores in-frame clones only, minus some. The profile shows roughly 190,000 clones, 70% to 90% of them singletons. Source material: PBMCs or T cells enriched from blood (not recorded which). The receptors derive from a woman aged 18-29 years who had recovered from COVID-19.

Note on this clone: This sample also contains other DNA sequences that code for the same CDR3. This chain links TRBV15 with TRBJ1-6; no clear D gene. The germline gives CDR1 LNHNV, CDR2 YYDKDF (reference sequence). V lost 0 bases, J lost 5 bases, and 11 bases lay in between. There are 16 residues in the CDR3. CDR3 protein: CATSRDRTANNSPLHF. The CDR3 nucleotides are TGTGCCACCAGCAGAGATCGCACCGCTAATAATTCACCCCTCCACTTT.

The chain employs TRBV4-1 and TRBJ1-1; D perhaps matches TRBD1 (6 bases). This CDR3 has 15 residues. Trimming took 3 bases from V and 4 from J, leaving 15 bases between them. In germline, CDR1 is MGHRA, CDR2 YSYEKL. CDR3 sequence reads: CASSQRGGGFTEAFF. For the CDR3, the DNA is TGCGCCAGCAGCCAGAGGGGGGGCGGATTCACTGAAGCTTTCTTT.